The subject of this entry is one TCR beta chain. Its matching antigen is unknown. The PCR used 60 Vbeta and 13 Jbeta primers. Assay: immunoSEQ multiplex PCR; the TCRdb copy retains only in-frame clones and omits some. Among approximately 180,000 clones, over 60% were seen once, and the ten largest hold 0.85% to 1.4%. The sample belongs to a study of cytomegalovirus exposure and HLA in healthy donors. Study-wide points: Sequencing probably produced one cluster of sequence variants that were highly shared. Per published accounts, TCR beta sequences correctly predicted the HLA-A and HLA-B alleles of most subjects.

The CDR3 spans 13 residues. Trimming took off 1 base at V and 5 bases at J, with 9 bases between the two ends. The germline gives CDR1 SGHKS, CDR2 YYEKEE (reference sequence). This receptor was taken from a woman between 40 and 50 years old in good health and CMV-seronegative. The sequencing input was PBMCs. The chain combines TRBV5-5 with TRBJ1-1, with D hard to call. The CDR3 DNA is TGTGCCAGCAGCTTGAACGGGGTTACTGAAGCTTTCTTT. This sequence encodes CASSLNGVTEAFF. The whole variable domain, remainder taken from reference TRBV5-5 and TRBJ1-1, is DAGVTQSPTHLIKTRGQQVTLRCSPISGHKSVSWYQQVLGQGPQFIFQYYEKEERGRGNFPDRFSARQFPNYSSELNVNALLLGDSALYLCASSLNGVTEAFFGQGTRLTVV.